This T cell receptor beta chain appears in the sequencing data of a study of blood T cell repertoires in COVID-19. About the study: The samples span acute and convalescent COVID-19 from the United States, Italy and Spain.

Germline CDR1 MNHEY, CDR2 SMNVEV (reference sequence). Trimming took off 8 bases at V and 9 bases at J, with 8 bases between the two ends. The CDR3 contains 10 residues. The assay was immunoSEQ multiplex PCR, and TCRdb's table has in-frame clones only and misses some. The sample carries roughly 87,000 clones, around nine tenths recorded once. This chain uses TRBV27 with TRBJ1-5; no clear D. This receptor was identified in a man between 35 and 55 years old with acute or convalescent COVID-19. Input material: peripheral blood. CDR3 sequence reads: CASPPRPQHF. CDR3 coding DNA: TGTGCCAGCCCCCCTAGGCCCCAGCATTTT.